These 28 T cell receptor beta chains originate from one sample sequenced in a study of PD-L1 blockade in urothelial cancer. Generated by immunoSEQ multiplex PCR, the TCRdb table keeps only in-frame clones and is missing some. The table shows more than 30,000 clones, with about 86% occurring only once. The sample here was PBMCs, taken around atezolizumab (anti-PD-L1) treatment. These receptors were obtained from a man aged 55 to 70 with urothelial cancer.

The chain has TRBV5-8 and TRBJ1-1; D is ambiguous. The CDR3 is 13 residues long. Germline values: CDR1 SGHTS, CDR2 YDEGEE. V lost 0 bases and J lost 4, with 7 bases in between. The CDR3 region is CASSLDEGTEAFF. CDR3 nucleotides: TGTGCCAGCAGCTTGGATGAGGGCACTGAAGCTTTCTTT.

CDR3 nucleotides: TGTGCCAGCAGCGCGGGACTAGCAGGGGGAGAGACCCAGTACTTC. Translating it yields CASSAGLAGGETQYF. The V call is TRBV5-5, the J call TRBJ2-5; TRBD2 aligns across 9 bases. The CDR3 extends over 15 amino acids. V dropped 4 bases and J dropped 4; count of bases not matched to a gene: 8. CDR1 SGHKS and CDR2 YYEKEE come from the germline V gene (reference sequence).

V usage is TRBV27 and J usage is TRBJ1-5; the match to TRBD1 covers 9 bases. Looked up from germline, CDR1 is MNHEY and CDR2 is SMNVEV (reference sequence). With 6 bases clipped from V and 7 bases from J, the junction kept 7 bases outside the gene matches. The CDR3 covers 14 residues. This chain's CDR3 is CASSNTGGSQPQHF. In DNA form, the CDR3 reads TGTGCCAGCAGCAATACAGGGGGCAGCCAGCCCCAGCATTTT.

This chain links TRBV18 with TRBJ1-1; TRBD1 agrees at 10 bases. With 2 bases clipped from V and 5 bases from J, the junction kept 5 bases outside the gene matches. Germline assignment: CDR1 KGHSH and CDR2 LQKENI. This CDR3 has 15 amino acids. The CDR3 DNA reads TGTGCCAGCTCACCATCGACAGGGGGCGAAACTGAAGCTTTCTTT. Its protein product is CASSPSTGGETEAFF.

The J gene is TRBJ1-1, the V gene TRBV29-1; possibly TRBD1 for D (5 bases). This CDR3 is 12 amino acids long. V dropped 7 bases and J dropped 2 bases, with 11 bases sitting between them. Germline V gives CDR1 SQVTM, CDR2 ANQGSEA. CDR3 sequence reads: CSACGANTEAFF. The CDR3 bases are TGCAGCGCCTGCGGGGCTAACACTGAAGCTTTCTTT.

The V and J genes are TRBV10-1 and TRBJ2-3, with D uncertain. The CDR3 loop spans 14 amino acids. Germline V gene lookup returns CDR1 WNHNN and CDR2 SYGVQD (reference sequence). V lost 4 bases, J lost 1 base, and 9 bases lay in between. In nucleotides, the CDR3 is TGCGCCAGCAGTGGTGGTCGAGGCACAGATACGCAGTATTTT. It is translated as CASSGGRGTDTQYF.

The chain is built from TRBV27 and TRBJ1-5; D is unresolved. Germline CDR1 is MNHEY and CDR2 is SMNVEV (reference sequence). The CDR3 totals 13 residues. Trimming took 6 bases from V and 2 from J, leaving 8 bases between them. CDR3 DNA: TGTGCCAGCAGCGGGAGGGGCAATCAGCCCCAGCATTTT. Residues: CASSGRGNQPQHF.

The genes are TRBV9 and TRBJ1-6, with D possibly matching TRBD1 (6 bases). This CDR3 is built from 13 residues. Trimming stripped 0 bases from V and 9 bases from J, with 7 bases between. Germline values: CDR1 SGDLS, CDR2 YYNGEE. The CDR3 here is CASSVGGGSPLHF. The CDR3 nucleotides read TGTGCCAGCAGCGTAGGAGGGGGTTCACCCCTCCACTTT.

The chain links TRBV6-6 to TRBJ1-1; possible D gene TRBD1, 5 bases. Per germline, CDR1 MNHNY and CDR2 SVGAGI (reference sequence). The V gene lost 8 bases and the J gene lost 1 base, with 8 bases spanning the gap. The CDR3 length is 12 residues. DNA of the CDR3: TGTGCCAGCTTTACAGGGAACACTGAAGCTTTCTTT. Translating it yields CASFTGNTEAFF.

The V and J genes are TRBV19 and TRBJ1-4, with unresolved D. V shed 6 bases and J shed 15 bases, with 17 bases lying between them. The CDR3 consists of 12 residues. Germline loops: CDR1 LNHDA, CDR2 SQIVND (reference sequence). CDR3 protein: CASSKTGREMFF. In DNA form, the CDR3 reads TGTGCCAGTAGCAAAACGGGGAGGGAAATGTTTTTT.

The DNA for the CDR3 is TGTGCCAGCAGAGGGTCGGGAGGGAACTACGAGCAGTACTTC. Its protein product is CASRGSGGNYEQYF. The V call is TRBV2, the J call TRBJ2-7; 8 bases agree with TRBD2. Germline trimming cut 6 bases from V and 3 bases from J; bases unmatched to any gene: 7. This CDR3 contains 14 residues. CDR1 is SNHLY, CDR2 FYNNEI, per germline.

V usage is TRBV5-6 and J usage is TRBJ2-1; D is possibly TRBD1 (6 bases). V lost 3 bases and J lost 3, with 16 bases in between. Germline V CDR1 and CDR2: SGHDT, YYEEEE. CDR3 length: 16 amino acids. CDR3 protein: CASSYKVRQDYNEQFF. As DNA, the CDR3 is TGTGCCAGCAGCTATAAGGTCCGACAGGACTACAATGAGCAGTTCTTC. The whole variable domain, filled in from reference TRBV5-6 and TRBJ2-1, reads DAGVTQSPTHLIKTRGQQVTLRCSPKSGHDTVSWYQQALGQGPQFIFQYYEEEERQRGNFPDRFSGHQFPNYSSELNVNALLLGDSALYLCASSYKVRQDYNEQFFGPGTRLTVL.

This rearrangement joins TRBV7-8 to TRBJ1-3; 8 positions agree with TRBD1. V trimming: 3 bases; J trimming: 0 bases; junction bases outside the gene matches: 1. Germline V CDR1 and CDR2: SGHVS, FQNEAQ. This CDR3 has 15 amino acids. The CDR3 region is CASSFGTGSGNTIYF. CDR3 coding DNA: TGTGCCAGCAGCTTCGGGACAGGCTCTGGAAACACCATATATTTT.

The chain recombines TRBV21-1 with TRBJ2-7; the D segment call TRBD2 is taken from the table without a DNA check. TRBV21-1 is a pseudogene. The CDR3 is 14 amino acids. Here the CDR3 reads CASSKGLAGHEQYF. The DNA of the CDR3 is TGTGCCAGCAGCAAGGGACTAGCGGGGCACGAGCAGTACTTC.

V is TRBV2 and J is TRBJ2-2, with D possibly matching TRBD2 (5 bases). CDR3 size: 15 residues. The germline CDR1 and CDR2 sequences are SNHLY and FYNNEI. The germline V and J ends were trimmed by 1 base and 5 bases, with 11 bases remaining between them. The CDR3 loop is CASSEGGPQTGELFF. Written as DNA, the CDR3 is TGTGCCAGCAGTGAAGGAGGGCCCCAGACCGGGGAGCTGTTTTTT. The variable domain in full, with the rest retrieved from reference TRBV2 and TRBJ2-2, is EPEVTQTPSHQVTQMGQEVILRCVPISNHLYFYWYRQILGQKVEFLVSFYNNEISEKSEIFDDQFSVERPDGSNFTLKIRSTKLEDSAMYFCASSEGGPQTGELFFGEGSRLTVL.

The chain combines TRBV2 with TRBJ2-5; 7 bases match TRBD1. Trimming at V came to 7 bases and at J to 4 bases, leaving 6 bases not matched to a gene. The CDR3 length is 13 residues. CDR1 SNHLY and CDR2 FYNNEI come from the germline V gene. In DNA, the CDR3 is TGTGCCAGCACCCCGGGACAGATAGAGACCCAGTACTTC. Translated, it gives CASTPGQIETQYF.

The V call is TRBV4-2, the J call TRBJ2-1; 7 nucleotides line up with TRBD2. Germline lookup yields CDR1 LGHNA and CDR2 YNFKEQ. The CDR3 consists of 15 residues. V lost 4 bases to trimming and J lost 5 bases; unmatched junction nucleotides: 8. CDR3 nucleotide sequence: TGTGCCAGCAGCCCTTCCGGGACTACAGACAATGAGCAGTTCTTC. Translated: CASSPSGTTDNEQFF.

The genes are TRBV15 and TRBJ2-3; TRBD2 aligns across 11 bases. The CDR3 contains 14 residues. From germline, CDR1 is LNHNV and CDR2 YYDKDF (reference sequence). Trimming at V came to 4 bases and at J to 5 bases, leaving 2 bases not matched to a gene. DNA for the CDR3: TGTGCCACCAGCATTAGCGGGGGGGGAGATACGCAGTATTTT. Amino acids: CATSISGGGDTQYF.

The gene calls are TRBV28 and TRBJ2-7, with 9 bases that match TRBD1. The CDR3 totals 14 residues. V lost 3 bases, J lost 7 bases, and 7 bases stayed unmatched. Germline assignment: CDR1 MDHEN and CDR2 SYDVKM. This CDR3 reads CASSFPDRGWEQYF. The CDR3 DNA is TGTGCCAGCAGTTTCCCCGACAGGGGGTGGGAGCAGTACTTC.

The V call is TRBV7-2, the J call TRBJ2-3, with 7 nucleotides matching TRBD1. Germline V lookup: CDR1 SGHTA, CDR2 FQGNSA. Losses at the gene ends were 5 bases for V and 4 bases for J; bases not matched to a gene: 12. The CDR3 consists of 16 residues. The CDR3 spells CASSPFRGGEADTQYF. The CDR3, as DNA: TGTGCCAGCAGCCCCTTCCGAGGGGGCGAAGCAGATACGCAGTATTTT. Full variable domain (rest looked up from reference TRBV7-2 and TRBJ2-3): GAGVSQSPSNKVTEKGKDVELRCDPISGHTALYWYRQSLGQGLEFLIYFQGNSAPDKSGLPSDRFSAERTGGSVSTLTIQRTQQEDSAVYLCASSPFRGGEADTQYFGPGTRLTVL.

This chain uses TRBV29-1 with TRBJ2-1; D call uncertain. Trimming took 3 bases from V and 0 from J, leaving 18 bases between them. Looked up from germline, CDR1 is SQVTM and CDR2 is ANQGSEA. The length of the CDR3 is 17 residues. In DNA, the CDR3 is TGCAGCGTTGACCTTATTCGTGCCGGTATCTCCTACAATGAGCAGTTCTTC. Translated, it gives CSVDLIRAGISYNEQFF.

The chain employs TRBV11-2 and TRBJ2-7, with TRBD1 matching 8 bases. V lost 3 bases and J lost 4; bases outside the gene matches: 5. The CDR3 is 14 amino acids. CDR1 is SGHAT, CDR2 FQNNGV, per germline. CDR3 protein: CASSLDRESYEQYF. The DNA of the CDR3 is TGTGCCAGCAGCTTGGACAGGGAGAGTTACGAGCAGTACTTC.

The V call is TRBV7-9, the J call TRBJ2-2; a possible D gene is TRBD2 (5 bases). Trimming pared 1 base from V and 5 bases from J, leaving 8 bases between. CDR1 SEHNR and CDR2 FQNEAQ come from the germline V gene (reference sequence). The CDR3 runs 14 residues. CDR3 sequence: CASSLGTATGELFF. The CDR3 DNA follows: TGTGCCAGCAGCTTAGGGACTGCTACCGGGGAGCTGTTTTTT.

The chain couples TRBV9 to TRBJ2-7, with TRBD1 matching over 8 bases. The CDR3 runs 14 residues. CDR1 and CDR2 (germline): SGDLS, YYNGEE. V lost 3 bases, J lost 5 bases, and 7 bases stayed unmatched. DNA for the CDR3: TGTGCCAGCAGCGGAAGACAGGGGAGGAACGAGCAGTACTTC. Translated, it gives CASSGRQGRNEQYF.

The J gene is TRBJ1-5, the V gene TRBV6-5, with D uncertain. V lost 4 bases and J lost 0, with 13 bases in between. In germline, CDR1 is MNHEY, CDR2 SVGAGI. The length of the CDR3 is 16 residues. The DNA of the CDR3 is TGTGCCAGCAGTTGGGAGCGGGCGACTAGCAATCAGCCCCAGCATTTT. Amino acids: CASSWERATSNQPQHF.

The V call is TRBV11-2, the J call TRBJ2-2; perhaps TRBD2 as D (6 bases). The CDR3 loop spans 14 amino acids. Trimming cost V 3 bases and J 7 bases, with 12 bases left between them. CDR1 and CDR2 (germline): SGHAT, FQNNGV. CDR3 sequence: CASSFRTTGGELFF. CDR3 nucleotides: TGTGCCAGCAGCTTCCGGACTACGGGCGGGGAGCTGTTTTTT.

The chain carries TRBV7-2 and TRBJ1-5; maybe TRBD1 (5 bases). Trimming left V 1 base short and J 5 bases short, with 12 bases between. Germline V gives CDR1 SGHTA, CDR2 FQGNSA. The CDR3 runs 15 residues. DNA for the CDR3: TGTGCCAGCAGCTTAGGTTCAGGGTGGCATCAGCCCCAGCATTTT. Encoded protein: CASSLGSGWHQPQHF.

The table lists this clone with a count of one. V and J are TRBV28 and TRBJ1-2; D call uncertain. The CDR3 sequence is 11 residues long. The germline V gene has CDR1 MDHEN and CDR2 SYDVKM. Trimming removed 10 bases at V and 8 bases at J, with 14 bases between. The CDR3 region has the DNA TGTGCCACCTACACCCGGGGAGGCTACACCTTC. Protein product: CATYTRGGYTF.